This TCR beta chain is drawn from a study of cytomegalovirus exposure and HLA in healthy donors. The study's findings and limits: V- and J-gene trimming in TCR beta was tied to a missense DCLRE1C variant by an analysis performed later. A later analysis showed TCR association rates differing by HLA locus, peaking at DRB1 and lowest at HLA-C.

CDR1 is MNHEY and CDR2 is SVGAGI in the germline V gene. The CDR3 sequence is 15 residues long. Trimming removed 6 bases from V and 4 bases from J; junction bases left unmatched: 8. PCR used 60 Vbeta primers and 13 Jbeta primers. TCRdb's table, derived via immunoSEQ multiplex PCR, lists solely in-frame clones and lacks some. The sample lists 150,000 to 200,000 clones, 70% to 80% seen once, with over 2% in the top ten. On this clone: The antigen is unknown.

This TCR derives from a man in his 60s in good health and CMV-seronegative. Specimen: PBMCs. The gene calls are TRBV6-5 and TRBJ1-2, with 10 nucleotides matching TRBD1. The CDR3 bases are TGTGCCAGCAGCCGAGGACAGGGGGGAGGCTATGGCTACACCTTC. It yields the protein CASSRGQGGGYGYTF.